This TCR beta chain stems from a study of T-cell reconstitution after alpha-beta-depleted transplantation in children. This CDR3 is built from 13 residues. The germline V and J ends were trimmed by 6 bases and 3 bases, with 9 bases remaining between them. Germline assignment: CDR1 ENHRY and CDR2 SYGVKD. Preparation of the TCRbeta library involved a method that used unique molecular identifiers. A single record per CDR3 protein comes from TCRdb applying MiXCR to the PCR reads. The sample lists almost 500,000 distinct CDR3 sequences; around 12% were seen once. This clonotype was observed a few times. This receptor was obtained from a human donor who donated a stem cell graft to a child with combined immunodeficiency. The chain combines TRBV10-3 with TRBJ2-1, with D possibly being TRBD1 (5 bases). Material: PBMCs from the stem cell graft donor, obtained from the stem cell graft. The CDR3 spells CAIRVDSYNEQFF. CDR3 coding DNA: TGTGCCATCAGGGTAGACAGCTACAATGAGCAGTTCTTC.